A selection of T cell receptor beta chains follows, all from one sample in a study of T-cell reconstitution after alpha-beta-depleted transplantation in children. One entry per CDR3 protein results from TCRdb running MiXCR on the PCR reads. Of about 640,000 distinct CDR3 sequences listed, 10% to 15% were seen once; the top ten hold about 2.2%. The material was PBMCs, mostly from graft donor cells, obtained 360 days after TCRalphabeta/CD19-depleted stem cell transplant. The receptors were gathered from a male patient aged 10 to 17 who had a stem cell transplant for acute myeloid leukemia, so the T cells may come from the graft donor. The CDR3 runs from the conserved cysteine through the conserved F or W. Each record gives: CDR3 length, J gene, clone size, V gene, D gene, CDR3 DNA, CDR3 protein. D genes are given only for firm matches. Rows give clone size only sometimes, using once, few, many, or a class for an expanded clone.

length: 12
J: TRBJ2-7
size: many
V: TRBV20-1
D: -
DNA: TGCAGTGCTATGGACCACTCCTACGAGCAGTACTTC
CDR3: CSAMDHSYEQYF

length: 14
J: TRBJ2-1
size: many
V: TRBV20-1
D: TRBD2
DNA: TGCAGTGCCCCCGTCCCTAGCGGGAGGTGGGAGCAGTTCTTC
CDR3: CSAPVPSGRWEQFF

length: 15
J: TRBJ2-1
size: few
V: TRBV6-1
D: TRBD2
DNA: TGTGCCAGCGTGGGCGACAGCGGGATGGTAAATGAGCAGTTCTTC
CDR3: CASVGDSGMVNEQFF

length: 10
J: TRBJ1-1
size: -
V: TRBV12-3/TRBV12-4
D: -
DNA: TGTGCCTGTGGTGGGTCTGAAGCTTTCTTT
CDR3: CACGGSEAFF

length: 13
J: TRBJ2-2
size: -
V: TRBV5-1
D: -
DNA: TGCGCCACCCAACTAGCGAACACCGGGGAGCTGTTTTTT
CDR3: CATQLANTGELFF

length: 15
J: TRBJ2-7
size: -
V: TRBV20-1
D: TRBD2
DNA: TGCAGTGCTCAGACTAGCCTCTTAAATTCCTACGAGCAGTACTTC
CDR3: CSAQTSLLNSYEQYF

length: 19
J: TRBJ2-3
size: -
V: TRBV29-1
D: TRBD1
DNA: TGCAGCGTTGACCGGGACAGATTTTCTAGCAGGCCATCCACAGATACGCAGTATTTT
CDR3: CSVDRDRFSSRPSTDTQYF

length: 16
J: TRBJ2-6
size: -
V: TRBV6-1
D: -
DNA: TGTGCCAGCACCCATGGGCAGCACTCTGGGGCCAACGTCCTGACTTTC
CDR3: CASTHGQHSGANVLTF

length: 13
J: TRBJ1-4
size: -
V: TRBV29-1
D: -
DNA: TGCAGCGTTCTAACAGGGTCCGGGGAAAAACTGTTTTTT
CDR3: CSVLTGSGEKLFF

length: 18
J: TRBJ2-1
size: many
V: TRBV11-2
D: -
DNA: TGTGCCAGCAGCTTAACTCTAGTAACAGGAGATTCGAGTCGTGAGCAGTTCTTC
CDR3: CASSLTLVTGDSSREQFF

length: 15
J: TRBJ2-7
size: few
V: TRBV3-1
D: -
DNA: TGTGCCAGCAGCCAGGAAATGGCAGGGACCTACGAGCAGTACTTC
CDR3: CASSQEMAGTYEQYF

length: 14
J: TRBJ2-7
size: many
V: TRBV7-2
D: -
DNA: TGTGCCAGCAGCTTATTCGGTCTCTCCTACGAGCAGTACTTC
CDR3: CASSLFGLSYEQYF

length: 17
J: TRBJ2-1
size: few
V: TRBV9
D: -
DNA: TGTGCCAGCAGCGTGGACCCTCTGGGGGCCCGGTCCAATGAGCAGTTCTTC
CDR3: CASSVDPLGARSNEQFF

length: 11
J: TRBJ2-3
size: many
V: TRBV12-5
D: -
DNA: TGTGCTAGTGGAGACACAGATACGCAGTATTTT
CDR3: CASGDTDTQYF

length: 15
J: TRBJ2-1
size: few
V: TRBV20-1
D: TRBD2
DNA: TGCAGTGCTAGGGTAGCGGGAGGTGACTTAAGTGAGCAGTTCTTC
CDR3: CSARVAGGDLSEQFF

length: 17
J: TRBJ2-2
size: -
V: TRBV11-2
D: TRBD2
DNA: TGTGCCAGCAGCTTTCCGCGGCTAGCGGGAAGCACCGGGGAGCTGTTTTTT
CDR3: CASSFPRLAGSTGELFF

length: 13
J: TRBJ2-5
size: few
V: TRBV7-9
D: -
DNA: TGTGCCAGCACCTCCCCTGTTCAAGAGACCCAGTACTTC
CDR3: CASTSPVQETQYF

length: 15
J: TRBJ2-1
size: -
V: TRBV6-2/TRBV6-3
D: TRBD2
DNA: TGTGCCAGCAGTTCAAGCGGGGGCTTTTACAATGAGCAGTTCTTC
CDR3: CASSSSGGFYNEQFF

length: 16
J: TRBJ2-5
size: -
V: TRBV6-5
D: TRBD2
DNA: TGTGCCAGCAGTTACTCGGCTACTAGCGGGAGTGAGACCCAGTACTTC
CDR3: CASSYSATSGSETQYF

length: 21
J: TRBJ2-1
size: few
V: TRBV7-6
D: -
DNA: TGTGCCAGCAGCTTGAATCTGCCGGCAGGGAGTCCCCCATACAATAACGATGAGCAGTTCTTC
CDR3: CASSLNLPAGSPPYNNDEQFF

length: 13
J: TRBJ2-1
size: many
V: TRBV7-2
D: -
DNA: TGTGCCAGCAGGGGGATCAGCGGGAATGAGCAGTTCTTC
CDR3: CASRGISGNEQFF

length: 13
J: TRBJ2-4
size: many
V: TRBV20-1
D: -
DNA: TGCAGTGGGAATGCCGGGACACGGGACATTCAGTACTTC
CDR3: CSGNAGTRDIQYF

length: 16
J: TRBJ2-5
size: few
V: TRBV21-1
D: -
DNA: TGTGCCAGCAGCAAAGCGATCGGACTACACCAAGAGACCCAGTACTTC
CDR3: CASSKAIGLHQETQYF

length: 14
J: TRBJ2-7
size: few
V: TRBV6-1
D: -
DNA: TGTGCCAGCACCACTGGGGGAGTTCGGTACGAGCAGTACTTC
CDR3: CASTTGGVRYEQYF

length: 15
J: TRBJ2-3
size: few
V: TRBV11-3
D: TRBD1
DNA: TGTGCCAGCAGCTTGGGACAGGGTTTCGAAGATACGCAGTATTTT
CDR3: CASSLGQGFEDTQYF

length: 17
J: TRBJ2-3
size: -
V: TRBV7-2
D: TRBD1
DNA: TGTGCCAGCAGCTTAGCCGGGGGACAGGGGGCGACAGATACGCAGTATTTT
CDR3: CASSLAGGQGATDTQYF

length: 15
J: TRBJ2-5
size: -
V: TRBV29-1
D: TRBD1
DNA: TGCAGCGTTGACGTATGGGGACAGGGCAAGGAGACCCAGTACTTC
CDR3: CSVDVWGQGKETQYF

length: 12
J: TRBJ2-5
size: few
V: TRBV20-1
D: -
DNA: TGCAGCGCCTACCGGTACCAAGAGACCCAGTACTTC
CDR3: CSAYRYQETQYF

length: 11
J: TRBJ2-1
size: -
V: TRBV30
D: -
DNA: TGTGCCTGGAGTGTCCCCGGCGAGCAGTTCTTC
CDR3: CAWSVPGEQFF

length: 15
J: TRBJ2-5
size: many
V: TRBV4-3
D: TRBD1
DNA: TGCGCCAGCAGCCAAGGGGACAGGGATCAAGAGACCCAGTACTTC
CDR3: CASSQGDRDQETQYF

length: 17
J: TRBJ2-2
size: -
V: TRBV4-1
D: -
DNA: TGCGCCAGCAGAATAATCGGGGGACCTAAGAACACCGGGGAGCTGTTTTTT
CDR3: CASRIIGGPKNTGELFF

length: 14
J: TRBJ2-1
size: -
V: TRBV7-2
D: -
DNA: TGTGCCAGCAGCTCCTATAGCGCGGTCAATGAGCAGTTCTTC
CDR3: CASSSYSAVNEQFF

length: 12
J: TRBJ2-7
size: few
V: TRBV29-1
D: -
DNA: TGCAGCGTCTACTTCTTTTCCTACGAGCAGTACTTC
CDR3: CSVYFFSYEQYF

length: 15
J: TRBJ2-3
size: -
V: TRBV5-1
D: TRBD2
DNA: TGCGCCAGCAGCTTGGAGCGGGAGGGCCCGGATACGCAGTATTTT
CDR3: CASSLEREGPDTQYF

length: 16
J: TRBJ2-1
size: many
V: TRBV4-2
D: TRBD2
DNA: TGTGCCAGCAGCCAAGATCGACTAGCGGGAGGCAATGAGCAGTTCTTC
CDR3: CASSQDRLAGGNEQFF

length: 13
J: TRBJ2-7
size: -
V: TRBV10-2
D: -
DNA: TGCGCCAGCAGTGAATGGAGGTCCTACGAGCAGTACTTC
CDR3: CASSEWRSYEQYF

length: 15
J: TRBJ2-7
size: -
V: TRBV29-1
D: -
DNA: TGCAGCGTTGAAGATCGGACAGCCTTTGCCTACGAGCAGTACTTC
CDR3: CSVEDRTAFAYEQYF

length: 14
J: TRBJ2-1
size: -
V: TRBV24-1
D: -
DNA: TGTGCCACCAGTGCGGGCGGTCCTACAAATGAGCAGTTCTTC
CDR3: CATSAGGPTNEQFF

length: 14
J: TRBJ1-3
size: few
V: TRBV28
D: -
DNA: TGTGCCAGCTCACAGGCCTTCCATGGAAACACCATATATTTT
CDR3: CASSQAFHGNTIYF

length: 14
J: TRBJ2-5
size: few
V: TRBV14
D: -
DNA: TGTGCCAGCAGCCCCGCGTCGGGAGAGGAGACCCAGTACTTC
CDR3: CASSPASGEETQYF

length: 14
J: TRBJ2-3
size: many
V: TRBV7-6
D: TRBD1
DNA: TGTGCCAGCAGCAAGGACAGGGTACCAGATACGCAGTATTTT
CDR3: CASSKDRVPDTQYF